A single sample is the source of the 32 T cell receptor beta chains below, sequenced in a study of blood T cells in healthy people across ages (dated by TCRdb to about 2015). The method behind the library was 5' RACE. Sequencing used an Illumina HiSeq 2500. A second PCR of about 6 to 11 cycles was run with a J-beta primer mix and a sample-barcoded 5' primer. In TCRdb, the public reads were trimmed at Q25 with fastp and aligned with MiXCR, with productive beta chains retained. A single entry per CDR3 protein holds the most common genes and DNA from its merged rows. This sample gives around 800,000 distinct CDR3 sequences in total; under 30% of them show up just once. Approximately 2.9% of the sample comes from the top ten. This sample was shared with a second study, whose subject was T cells of mothers and their children.

The material sequenced was blood. These TCRs come from a boy aged 5-17 years in good health.

This chain uses TRBV7-6 with TRBJ2-5, with a tentative D call TRBD2 (6 bases). The V gene lost 5 bases and the J gene lost 1 base, with 20 bases spanning the gap. The V gene's germline CDR1 is SGHVS and CDR2 FNYEAQ. The CDR3 extends over 17 amino acids. Written as DNA, the CDR3 is TGTGCCAGCAGCCCCGGCTGGAGGGCCCCCCGCCAAGAGACCCAGTACTTC. Its protein product is CASSPGWRAPRQETQYF.

This chain uses TRBV5-1 with TRBJ2-5; D not resolved. The CDR3 is 13 residues long. CDR1 and CDR2 (germline): SGHRS, YFSETQ. V was clipped by 7 bases and J by 1 base, with 11 bases between them. DNA of the CDR3: TGCGCCAGCCAGCAGGTGCCCCAAGAGACCCAGTACTTC. Translated, it gives CASQQVPQETQYF.

The chain recombines TRBV20-1 with TRBJ1-1, with D unresolved. The germline gives CDR1 DFQATT, CDR2 SNEGSKA (reference sequence). The length of the CDR3 is 11 residues. V lost 3 bases to trimming and J lost 6 bases, with 8 bases between them. The CDR3 DNA sequence: TGCAGTGCTAGGTCCAACGCTGAAGCTTTCTTT. It is translated as CSARSNAEAFF.

V and J are TRBV4-1 and TRBJ2-1; 13 nucleotides match TRBD2. The CDR3 has 16 amino acids. The trim removed 2 bases at V and 5 bases at J, leaving 3 bases unmatched. CDR1 MGHRA and CDR2 YSYEKL come from the germline V gene. The CDR3 DNA is TGCGCCAGCAGCCAACTACTAGCGGGGGGGGACAATGAGCAGTTCTTC. Its protein product is CASSQLLAGGDNEQFF.

This clonotype appeared a few times. The chain uses TRBV21-1 and TRBJ1-2; TRBD1 is the table's D call and was not checked against the DNA. TRBV21-1 is an annotated pseudogene. This CDR3 spans 17 amino acids. CDR3 nucleotides: TGTGCCAGCAGCAACCGGACAGGGTCGGGGGGTGCTGATGGCTACACCTTC. Protein sequence: CASSNRTGSGGADGYTF.

This clonotype appeared a few times. The rearrangement uses TRBV14 and TRBJ1-5, with 7 bases lining up with TRBD1. V lost 2 bases and J lost 6; bases outside the gene matches: 1. The germline CDR1 and CDR2 sequences are SGHDN and FVKESK. The CDR3 runs to 13 residues. The CDR3 DNA is TGTGCCAGCAGCCAAAACAGGGGTCAGCCCCAGCATTTT. Amino acids: CASSQNRGQPQHF.

This clonotype appeared a single time. V is TRBV7-2 and J is TRBJ2-7, with 9 bases fitting TRBD2. The germline CDR1 and CDR2 sequences are SGHTA and FQGNSA. This CDR3 has 14 amino acids. V was pared by 6 bases and J by 5 bases, with 8 bases of the junction left unmatched. The CDR3 DNA sequence: TGTGCCAGCAGACGCGGGGGGGCCAAACACGAGCAGTACTTC. This translates into CASRRGGAKHEQYF.

This clonotype was seen a handful of times. The gene calls are TRBV29-1 and TRBJ1-1; no reliable D call. The CDR3 has 11 residues. CDR1 SQVTM and CDR2 ANQGSEA come from the germline V gene. The V gene lost 4 bases and the J gene lost 1 base, with 4 bases spanning the gap. The CDR3 sequence: CSVAENTEAFF. The CDR3 DNA reads TGCAGCGTTGCAGAGAACACTGAAGCTTTCTTT. The full variable domain, rest sourced from reference TRBV29-1 and TRBJ1-1, is SAVISQKPSRDICQRGTSLTIQCQVDSQVTMMFWYRQQPGQSLTLIATANQGSEATYESGFVIDKFPISRPNLTFSTLTVSNMSPEDSSIYLCSVAENTEAFFGQGTRLTVV.

V is TRBV21-1 and J is TRBJ2-7; the D segment call TRBD1 is taken from the table without a DNA check. TRBV21-1 is flagged as a pseudogene. This CDR3 region has 15 residues. In nucleotides, the CDR3 is TGTGCCAGCAGCAGGATCCGGGACAGGGGATACGAGCAGTACTTC. This encodes CASSRIRDRGYEQYF.

The chain couples TRBV27 to TRBJ2-5, with 7 bases lining up with TRBD2. Germline V gene lookup returns CDR1 MNHEY and CDR2 SMNVEV (reference sequence). With 10 bases clipped from V and 4 bases from J, the junction kept 9 bases outside the gene matches. The CDR3 runs 13 residues. In DNA form, the CDR3 reads TGTGCCATAGGGAGGGGTAGTTCAGAGACCCAGTACTTC. It encodes CAIGRGSSETQYF.

This clonotype was seen a handful of times. The junction and the germline gene differ at one end; a read error may be behind it. CDR3 DNA sequence: TGTGCCAGCAGTTCCCGGACAGGGGGCGGCGGGGAGCTGTTCTTT. Its protein product is CASSSRTGGGGELFF. The V call is TRBV6-5, the J call TRBJ2-2, with 11 nucleotides matching TRBD1. CDR1 is MNHEY, CDR2 SVGAGI, per germline. The CDR3 contains 15 residues.

The V gene is TRBV7-2, the J gene TRBJ2-6; D is perhaps TRBD1 or TRBD2 (5 bases each). With 3 bases removed from V and 0 bases from J, the gap between germline ends came to 9 bases. CDR1 SGHTA and CDR2 FQGNSA come from the germline V gene. This CDR3 is built from 16 residues. Written as DNA, the CDR3 is TGTGCCAGCAGCTTGGGGGAAACCTCTGGGGCCAACGTCCTGACTTTC. It is translated as CASSLGETSGANVLTF. Drawing the rest from reference TRBV7-2 and TRBJ2-6, the complete variable domain is GAGVSQSPSNKVTEKGKDVELRCDPISGHTALYWYRQSLGQGLEFLIYFQGNSAPDKSGLPSDRFSAERTGGSVSTLTIQRTQQEDSAVYLCASSLGETSGANVLTFGAGSRLTVL.

The rearrangement uses TRBV5-1 and TRBJ2-7; 9 positions match TRBD1. Losses at the gene ends were 4 bases for V and 3 bases for J; bases not matched to a gene: 8. Germline CDR1 is SGHRS and CDR2 is YFSETQ. CDR3 length: 15 amino acids. CDR3 loop: CASSVPGQGFYEQYF. CDR3 nucleotide sequence: TGCGCCAGCAGCGTACCGGGACAGGGCTTCTACGAGCAGTACTTC.

The chain is built from TRBV6-1 and TRBJ2-1; D is tentatively TRBD1 or TRBD2 (5 bases each). Trimming stripped 2 bases from V and 8 bases from J, with 10 bases between. The length of the CDR3 is 13 residues. Germline assignment: CDR1 MNHNS and CDR2 SASEGT. CDR3 sequence reads: CASSERRGHEQFF. CDR3 DNA sequence: TGTGCCAGCAGTGAAAGACGGGGACATGAGCAGTTCTTC.

This clonotype was counted only a few times. This chain connects TRBV30 to TRBJ1-5, with D possibly being TRBD1 (5 bases). Trimming cost V 4 bases and J 4 bases, with 11 bases left between them. Germline V gives CDR1 GTSNPN, CDR2 SVGIG (reference sequence). The CDR3 runs 13 residues. The CDR3 loop is CAWNQGTNQPQHF. The CDR3 region has the DNA TGTGCCTGGAACCAGGGAACGAATCAGCCCCAGCATTTT.

The chain joins TRBV7-3 to TRBJ1-2; 8 bases line up with TRBD1. Germline V lookup: CDR1 SGHTA, CDR2 FQGTGA. The CDR3 extends over 19 amino acids. V lost 5 bases, J lost 0 bases, and 17 bases stayed unmatched. CDR3 in DNA: TGTGCCAGCAGCAATAAACCAAGACAGGGGAAAACATCTAACTATGGCTACACCTTC. The encoded protein is CASSNKPRQGKTSNYGYTF.

The chain combines TRBV3-1 with TRBJ2-5; no clear D. The DNA end is more similar to TRBJ2-1, so the J call may be wrong. This CDR3 region has 12 residues. Germline V gives CDR1 LGHDT, CDR2 YNNKEL (reference sequence). As DNA, the CDR3 is TGTGCCAGCAGCTACCTCAGGAATGAGCAGTTCTTC. This sequence encodes CASSYLRNEQFF.

This clonotype was seen a few times. The rearrangement uses TRBV6-5 and TRBJ2-5; no reliable D call. V was cut by 2 bases and J by 4 bases, with 23 bases left in between. Germline V gene sequence: CDR1 MNHEY, CDR2 SVGAGI. This CDR3 contains 18 residues. CDR3 sequence (DNA): TGTGCCAGCAGTTACGACGGCGGAGCGCTGAACTTCCCAGAGACCCAGTACTTC. This encodes CASSYDGGALNFPETQYF.

This clonotype was counted between two and nine times. This rearrangement joins TRBV25-1 to TRBJ2-5; possible D gene TRBD2, 5 bases. CDR1 is MGHDK and CDR2 is SYGVNS in the germline V gene. Between the trimmed V and J ends, which lost 4 bases and 2 bases, there was a span of 8 bases. CDR3 length: 13 amino acids. CDR3 bases: TGTGCCAGCAGTGGGTGGAGGCAAGAGACCCAGTACTTC. This gives the protein CASSGWRQETQYF.

This clonotype was counted a few times. CDR3 nucleotide sequence: TGCGCCAGCAGGTGGTTCGGACAGGGTTACAATGAGCAGTTCTTC. Translation: CASRWFGQGYNEQFF. This chain joins TRBV5-1 and TRBJ2-1; TRBD1 matches at 8 bases. V was clipped by 5 bases and J by 4 bases; unmatched bases: 8. Per the germline V gene, CDR1 is SGHRS and CDR2 is YFSETQ. This CDR3 has 15 amino acids.

The gene calls are TRBV9 and TRBJ2-3; no reliable D call. With 1 base removed from V and 0 bases from J, the gap between germline ends came to 6 bases. CDR1 is SGDLS and CDR2 is YYNGEE in the germline V gene. This CDR3 comprises 14 residues. This chain's CDR3 is CASSVTVSTDTQYF. The CDR3 region has the DNA TGTGCCAGCAGCGTAACAGTCAGCACAGATACGCAGTATTTT.

This clonotype was found a few times. The chain is built from TRBV29-1 and TRBJ1-4, with a possible D match to TRBD1 (5 bases). V lost 5 bases and J 7 bases, leaving 14 bases between the germline ends. The CDR3 is 13 amino acids. CDR1 and CDR2 from the germline V gene are SQVTM and ANQGSEA. The CDR3 DNA reads as TGCAGCGTTCAGTTCACGGGGGTTGAAAAACTGTTTTTT. It is translated as CSVQFTGVEKLFF.

The chain combines TRBV5-1 with TRBJ1-1; D not certain. Deletions cut 4 bases from V and 1 base from J, with 14 bases between. Germline V gene lookup returns CDR1 SGHRS and CDR2 YFSETQ. CDR3 length: 15 residues. CDR3 in DNA: TGCGCCAGCAGCCCCGCATCTCAGAGGAACACTGAAGCTTTCTTT. This translates into CASSPASQRNTEAFF.

The CDR3 DNA reads as TGTGCCAGCTCACCACAGGGGCCGGGGGCGAACTATGGCTACACCTTC. Amino acid sequence: CASSPQGPGANYGYTF. The rearrangement joins TRBV18 to TRBJ1-2; D is possibly TRBD1 (6 bases). CDR1 and CDR2 (germline): KGHSH, LQKENI. V was shortened by 1 base and J by 2 bases, with 14 bases between the two germline ends. The CDR3 is made up of 16 amino acids.

This clonotype was seen a few times. The chain couples TRBV5-5 to TRBJ2-1, with a tentative D call TRBD1 (6 bases). The V end lost 0 bases, the J end lost 13 bases, and 8 bases lay between the germline ends. CDR3 length: 11 amino acids. Germline V gene sequence: CDR1 SGHKS, CDR2 YYEKEE (reference sequence). The CDR3: CASSLETGQFF. The DNA for the CDR3 is TGTGCCAGCAGCTTGGAGACAGGTCAGTTCTTC.

This clonotype was found a few times. One end of the junction varies from germline; a read error may be responsible. CDR3 loop: CASSDDSSREIF. DNA for the CDR3: TGTGCCAGCAGCGATGACTCGTCTAGAGAGATCTTC. The rearrangement links TRBV9 to TRBJ1-2; D unresolved. Germline CDR1 is SGDLS and CDR2 is YYNGEE. The CDR3 covers 12 residues.

This clonotype has a handful of counts. V and J are TRBV6-5 and TRBJ2-7; TRBD1 matches 9 bases. CDR1 is MNHEY, CDR2 SVGAGI, per germline. Losses at the gene ends were 2 bases for V and 3 bases for J; bases not matched to a gene: 5. The CDR3 runs to 15 residues. The CDR3 region has the DNA TGTGCCAGCAGTTACCTAAACAGGGGGCTCTACGAGCAGTACTTC. As protein: CASSYLNRGLYEQYF.

This clonotype was seen more than once but under ten times. The V and J genes are TRBV12-3 or TRBV12-4 and TRBJ1-5; D unresolved. V lost 2 bases, J lost 3 bases, and 8 bases lay in between. This CDR3 region has 14 residues. Here the CDR3 reads CASSLSAVNQPQHF. CDR3 sequence (DNA): TGTGCCAGCAGTTTATCGGCAGTCAATCAGCCCCAGCATTTT.

V and J are TRBV3-1 and TRBJ1-1; TRBD1 matches 10 bases. From germline, CDR1 is LGHDT and CDR2 YNNKEL (reference sequence). Trimming took 0 bases from V and 10 from J; bases not matched to a gene: 8. The CDR3 runs to 15 residues. The CDR3 sequence is CASSQEAGQGDRAFF. DNA of the CDR3: TGTGCCAGCAGCCAAGAAGCTGGACAGGGGGATAGAGCTTTCTTT. The whole variable domain, filled in from reference TRBV3-1 and TRBJ1-1, reads DTAVSQTPKYLVTQMGNDKSIKCEQNLGHDTMYWYKQDSKKFLKIMFSYNNKELIINETVPNRFSPKSPDKAHLNLHINSLELGDSAVYFCASSQEAGQGDRAFFGQGTRLTVV.

V is TRBV20-1 and J is TRBJ2-3; D perhaps matches TRBD2 (5 bases). Trimming pared 0 bases from V and 2 bases from J, leaving 9 bases between. CDR1 is DFQATT, CDR2 SNEGSKA, per germline (reference sequence). This CDR3 is 14 amino acids long. The CDR3: CSARDPGTTDTQYF. The CDR3 DNA reads TGCAGTGCTAGAGATCCGGGAACCACAGATACGCAGTATTTT.

The rearrangement links TRBV6-6 to TRBJ2-6, with 9 bases aligning to TRBD1. In germline, CDR1 is MNHNY, CDR2 SVGAGI (reference sequence). CDR3 length equals 15 residues. Trimming cost V 8 bases and J 0 bases; bases outside gene matches: 2. CDR3 in amino acids: CASGTGYSGANVLTF. The DNA of the CDR3 is TGTGCCAGCGGGACAGGGTACTCTGGGGCCAACGTCCTGACTTTC.

The chain recombines TRBV11-2 with TRBJ2-7; possible D gene TRBD1, 5 bases. With 4 bases removed from V and 2 bases from J, the gap between germline ends came to 9 bases. Germline loops: CDR1 SGHAT, CDR2 FQNNGV. The CDR3 loop spans 13 amino acids. The CDR3 bases are TGTGCCAGCAGCTCCGTGGACACCTACGAGCAGTACTTC. It is translated as CASSSVDTYEQYF.